A selection of T cell receptor beta chains follows, all from one sample in a study of spatial heterogeneity in lung cancer. One entry per CDR3 protein, called by TCRdb with MiXCR from the 5' RACE reads. The sample has 3,000 to 3,500 distinct CDR3 sequences, roughly a fifth seen once. The sample consisted of PBMCs, taken at follow-up. Every receptor here comes from a male donor with early-stage non-small cell lung cancer. Each CDR3 is given with its conserved first and last residue. The D gene is left open where the match is weak. Only some rows state a clone size, as once, few, many or a class for expanded clones.

d_call clone_size j_call v_call cdr3_nt cdr3_aa
TRBD1 medium-sized TRBJ2-1 TRBV20-1 TGCAGTGCTCCCCAAGGACAGGGCAGGTACAATGAGCAGTTCTTC CSAPQGQGRYNEQFF
TRBD1 - TRBJ2-1 TRBV25-1 TGTGCCAGCAGTGGCAGGGACAGGGGGCTTGGCAATGAGCAGTTCTTC CASSGRDRGLGNEQFF
- many TRBJ1-1 TRBV7-3 TGTGCCAGCAGCGCCCTACCGGGGAAGAACACTGAAGCTTTCTTT CASSALPGKNTEAFF
- - TRBJ2-7 TRBV20-1 TGCAGTGCGCGGAGAACAGGATCCTACGAGCAGTACTTC CSARRTGSYEQYF
- - TRBJ2-5 TRBV11-1 TGTGCCAGCAGCTTAGGACAGTACCCTCGTGAGACCCAGTACTTC CASSLGQYPRETQYF
TRBD2 many TRBJ2-3 TRBV27 TGTGCCAGCAGTTTGCGGGGGGGCCTTCATACGCAGTATTTT CASSLRGGLHTQYF
TRBD1 medium-sized TRBJ2-7 TRBV18 TGTGCCAGCTCACCACCGGGACAGGGGTGGGAGCAGTACTTC CASSPPGQGWEQYF
TRBD1 medium-sized TRBJ1-5 TRBV7-8 TGTGCCAGCAGCTCCCGGGACAGGGATTATCAGCCCCAGCATTTT CASSSRDRDYQPQHF
- many TRBJ2-7 TRBV5-1 TGCGCCAGCAGCTTCCGGACGGCTTCCTACGAGCAGTACTTC CASSFRTASYEQYF
- medium-sized TRBJ1-5 TRBV6-2/TRBV6-3 TGTGCCAGCAGTTATGTCAGTCAGCCCCAGCATTTT CASSYVSQPQHF
- medium-sized TRBJ2-1 TRBV6-2/TRBV6-3 TGTGCCAGCAGTTTTGCAGGGAATGAGCAGTTCTTC CASSFAGNEQFF
TRBD2 medium-sized TRBJ2-5 TRBV5-1 TGCGCCAGCAGCACCGTCCTAGCGGAAGAGACCCAGTACTTC CASSTVLAEETQYF
TRBD2 many TRBJ2-7 TRBV5-1 TGCGCCAGCAGCTTGGAAATAGCGGGGAGCTACGAGCAGTACTTC CASSLEIAGSYEQYF
- - TRBJ2-1 TRBV7-7 TGTGCTAGCAGCTTAGGGCAGGTCTCCTACAATGAGCAGTTCTTC CASSLGQVSYNEQFF
- - TRBJ1-1 TRBV5-1 TGCGCCAGCAGCTTGCCGGGGAGCACTGAAGCTTTCTTT CASSLPGSTEAFF
TRBD2 medium-sized TRBJ2-3 TRBV28 TGTGCCAGCAGTTTCTCATACAGCGGGGGGTTTCAAGATACGCAGTATTTT CASSFSYSGGFQDTQYF
TRBD2 - TRBJ2-5 TRBV20-1 TGCAGTGCTAGAGACGCTAGGTGGGGGGGAGAGACCCAGTACTTC CSARDARWGGETQYF
- - TRBJ2-7 TRBV6-5 TGTGCCAGCAGCCTTGACACGAGGGTAACCTACGAGCAGTACTTC CASSLDTRVTYEQYF
- medium-sized TRBJ2-2 TRBV6-6 TGTGCCAGCAGTTACCCGATGGATCCAAGAATTTCGAACACCGGGGAGCTGTTTTTT CASSYPMDPRISNTGELFF
- few TRBJ2-7 TRBV20-1 TGCAGTGCTAGAGATGACGAGCAGTACTTC CSARDDEQYF
- medium-sized TRBJ2-3 TRBV2 TGTGCCAGCAGTGTTGGTCGGGGAATCAGCACAGATACGCAGTATTTT CASSVGRGISTDTQYF
TRBD2 many TRBJ2-1 TRBV3-1 TGTGCCAGCAGCCAAGAAAATCAGGCGGGAGGTCACAATGAGCAGTTCTTC CASSQENQAGGHNEQFF
- medium-sized TRBJ2-3 TRBV7-9 TGTGCCAGCAGCCCCCCATTCCGCAGAGCAGGGGTGGCAGATACGCAGTATTTT CASSPPFRRAGVADTQYF
- many TRBJ2-6 TRBV5-4 TGTGCCAGCAGCCCTGACAGACCCTCTGGGGCCAACGTCCTGACTTTC CASSPDRPSGANVLTF